This is a list of T cell receptor beta chains from one sample in a study of OX40 agonist ivuxolimab in advanced cancers. Assay: immunoSEQ multiplex PCR; the TCRdb copy retains only in-frame clones and omits some. The table records tens of thousands of clones, 81% of them present only once. Specimen: CD4+ or CD8+ T cells sorted from blood, collected in a trial of the OX40 agonist ivuxolimab. These TCRs come from an adult with an advanced solid tumor such as melanoma, head and neck, liver or kidney cancer. The CDR3 runs from the conserved cysteine through the conserved F or W. A D gene is named only where the DNA matches it firmly. The listing skips clone size in some rows; elsewhere it reads once, few, many or a size class.

v_gene: TRBV5-4
d_gene: .
j_gene: TRBJ2-1
abundance: .
CDR3nt: TGTGCCAGCAGCCCGGGGGCAGGGGGTCTGTATGAGCAGTTCTTC
CDR3aa: CASSPGAGGLYEQFF

v_gene: TRBV25-1
d_gene: TRBD1
j_gene: TRBJ2-3
abundance: .
CDR3nt: TGTGCCAGCAGACAGACAGGGATACGAGATACGCAGTATTTT
CDR3aa: CASRQTGIRDTQYF

v_gene: TRBV5-5
d_gene: .
j_gene: TRBJ1-3
abundance: .
CDR3nt: TGTGCCAGCAGCTCGTGGAGTGGAAACACCATATATTTT
CDR3aa: CASSSWSGNTIYF

v_gene: TRBV20-1
d_gene: .
j_gene: TRBJ1-1
abundance: .
CDR3nt: TGCAGTGTTAGACCCATTGTTGAAGCTTTCTTT
CDR3aa: CSVRPIVEAFF

v_gene: TRBV7-8
d_gene: .
j_gene: TRBJ1-2
abundance: .
CDR3nt: TGTGCCAGCAGCTTAGCCGGGGGATTAGACTATGGCTACACCTTC
CDR3aa: CASSLAGGLDYGYTF

v_gene: TRBV27
d_gene: .
j_gene: TRBJ2-7
abundance: .
CDR3nt: TGTGCCAGCAGTCCGTCCCCTGAGGCGGACAGTCTCTACGAGCAGTACTTC
CDR3aa: CASSPSPEADSLYEQYF

v_gene: TRBV4-3
d_gene: .
j_gene: TRBJ2-3
abundance: .
CDR3nt: TGCGCCAGCAGCCAAGAGGGCCCGGGTGATACGCAGTATTTT
CDR3aa: CASSQEGPGDTQYF

v_gene: TRBV5-1
d_gene: TRBD1
j_gene: TRBJ1-2
abundance: medium-sized
CDR3nt: TGCGCCAGCAGCTCGGACCCGGGGACAGCGGATGGCTACACCTTC
CDR3aa: CASSSDPGTADGYTF

v_gene: TRBV29-1
d_gene: .
j_gene: TRBJ1-2
abundance: .
CDR3nt: TGCAGCGTTGATCTTCGGGGTAGTGGCTACACCTTC
CDR3aa: CSVDLRGSGYTF

v_gene: TRBV19
d_gene: TRBD1
j_gene: TRBJ1-5
abundance: few
CDR3nt: TGTGCCAGTAGTAGGGGACAGGGTAGGGGTCAGCCCCAGCATTTT
CDR3aa: CASSRGQGRGQPQHF